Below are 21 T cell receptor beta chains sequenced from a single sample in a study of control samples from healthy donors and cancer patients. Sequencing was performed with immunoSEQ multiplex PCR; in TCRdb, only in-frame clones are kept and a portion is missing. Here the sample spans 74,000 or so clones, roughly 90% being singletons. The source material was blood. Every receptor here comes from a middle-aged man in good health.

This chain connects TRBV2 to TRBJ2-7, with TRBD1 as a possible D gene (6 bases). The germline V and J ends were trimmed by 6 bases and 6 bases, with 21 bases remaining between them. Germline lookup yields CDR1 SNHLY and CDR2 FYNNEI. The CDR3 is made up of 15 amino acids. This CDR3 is CASSLRRQAFVEQYF. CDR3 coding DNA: TGTGCCAGCAGCCTCCGAAGACAGGCGTTCGTCGAGCAGTACTTC.

CDR3 DNA sequence: TGTGCCAGCAGCCCCTACAGGTATTCACCCCTCCACTTT. Protein: CASSPYRYSPLHF. This chain uses TRBV3-1 (or the pseudogene TRBV3-2) with TRBJ1-6, with D possibly being TRBD1 (5 bases). Trimming removed 4 bases at V and 8 bases at J, with 9 bases between. Germline lookup yields CDR1 LGHDT and CDR2 YNNKEL (reference sequence). The CDR3 totals 13 residues.

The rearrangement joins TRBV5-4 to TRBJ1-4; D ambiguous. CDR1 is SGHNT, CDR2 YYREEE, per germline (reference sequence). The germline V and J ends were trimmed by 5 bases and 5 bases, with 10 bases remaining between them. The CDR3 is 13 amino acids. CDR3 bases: TGTGCCAGCAGACGGCGGGGAAATGAAAAACTGTTTTTT. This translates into CASRRRGNEKLFF.

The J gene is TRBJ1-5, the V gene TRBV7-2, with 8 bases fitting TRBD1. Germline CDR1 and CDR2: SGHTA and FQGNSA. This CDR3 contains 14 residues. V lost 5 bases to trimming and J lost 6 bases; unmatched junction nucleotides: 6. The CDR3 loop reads CASSSRQGAQPQHF. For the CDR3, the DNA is TGTGCCAGCAGCAGCCGGCAGGGGGCTCAGCCCCAGCATTTT.

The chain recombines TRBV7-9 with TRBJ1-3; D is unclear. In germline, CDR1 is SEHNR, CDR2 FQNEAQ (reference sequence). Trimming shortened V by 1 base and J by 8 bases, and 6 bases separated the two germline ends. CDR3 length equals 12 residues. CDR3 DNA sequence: TGTGCCAGCAGCTTAGTTTTTGACACCATATATTTT. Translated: CASSLVFDTIYF.

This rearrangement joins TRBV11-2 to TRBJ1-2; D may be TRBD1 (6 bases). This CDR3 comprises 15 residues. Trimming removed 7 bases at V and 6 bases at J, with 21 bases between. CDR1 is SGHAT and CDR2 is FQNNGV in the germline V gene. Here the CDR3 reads CASTGIRDTHNGYTF. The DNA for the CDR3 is TGTGCCAGCACCGGGATCCGGGACACTCACAATGGCTACACCTTC.

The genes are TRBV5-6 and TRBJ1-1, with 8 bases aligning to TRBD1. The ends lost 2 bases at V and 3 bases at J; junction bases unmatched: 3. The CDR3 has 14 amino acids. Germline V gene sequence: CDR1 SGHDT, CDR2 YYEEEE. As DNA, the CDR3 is TGTGCCAGCAGCTTCGGGGACAGGTACACTGAAGCTTTCTTT. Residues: CASSFGDRYTEAFF. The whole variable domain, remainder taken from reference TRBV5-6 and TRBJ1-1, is DAGVTQSPTHLIKTRGQQVTLRCSPKSGHDTVSWYQQALGQGPQFIFQYYEEEERQRGNFPDRFSGHQFPNYSSELNVNALLLGDSALYLCASSFGDRYTEAFFGQGTRLTVV.

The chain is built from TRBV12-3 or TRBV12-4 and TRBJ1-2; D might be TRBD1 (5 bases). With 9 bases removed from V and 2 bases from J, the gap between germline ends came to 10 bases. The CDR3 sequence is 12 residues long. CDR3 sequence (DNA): TGTGCCAGTGGGGAGGGGAACTATGGCTACACCTTC. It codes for CASGEGNYGYTF.

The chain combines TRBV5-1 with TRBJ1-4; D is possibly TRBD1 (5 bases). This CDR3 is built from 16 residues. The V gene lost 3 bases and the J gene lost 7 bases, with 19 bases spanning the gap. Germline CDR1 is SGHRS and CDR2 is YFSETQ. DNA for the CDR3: TGCGCCAGCAGCTCCGGGACTTCCACAGGAGGTGAAAAACTGTTTTTT. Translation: CASSSGTSTGGEKLFF.

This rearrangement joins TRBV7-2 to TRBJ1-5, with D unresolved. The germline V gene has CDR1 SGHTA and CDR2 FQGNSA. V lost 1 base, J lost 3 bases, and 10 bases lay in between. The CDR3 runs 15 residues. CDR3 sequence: CASSLDSQNNQPQHF. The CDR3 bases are TGTGCCAGCAGCTTAGACAGTCAGAACAATCAGCCCCAGCATTTT.

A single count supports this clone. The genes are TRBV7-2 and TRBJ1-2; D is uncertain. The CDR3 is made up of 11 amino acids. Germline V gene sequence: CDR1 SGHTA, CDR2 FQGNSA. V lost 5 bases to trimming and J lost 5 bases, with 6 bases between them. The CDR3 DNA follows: TGTGCCAGCAGCCCGGTATATGGCTACACCTTC. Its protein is CASSPVYGYTF.

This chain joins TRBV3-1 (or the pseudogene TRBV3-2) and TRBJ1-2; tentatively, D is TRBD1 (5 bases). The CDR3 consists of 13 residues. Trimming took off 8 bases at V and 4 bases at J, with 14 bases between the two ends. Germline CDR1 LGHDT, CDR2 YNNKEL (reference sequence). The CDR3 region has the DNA TGTGCCAGCGGGGCGGGGATACTCTATGGCTACACCTTC. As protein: CASGAGILYGYTF.

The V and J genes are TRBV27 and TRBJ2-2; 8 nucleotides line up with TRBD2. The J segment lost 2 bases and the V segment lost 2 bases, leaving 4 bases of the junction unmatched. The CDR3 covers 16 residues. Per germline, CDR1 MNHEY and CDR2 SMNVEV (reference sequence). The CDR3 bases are TGTGCCAGCAGTTTAATCGGGACTAGTAACACCGGGGAGCTGTTTTTT. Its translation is CASSLIGTSNTGELFF.

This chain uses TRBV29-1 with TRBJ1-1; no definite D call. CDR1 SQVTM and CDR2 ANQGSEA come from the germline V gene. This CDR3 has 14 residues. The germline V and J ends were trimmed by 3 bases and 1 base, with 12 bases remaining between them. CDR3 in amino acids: CSVDWRRRNTEAFF. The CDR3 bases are TGCAGCGTTGACTGGCGGCGCCGGAACACTGAAGCTTTCTTT.

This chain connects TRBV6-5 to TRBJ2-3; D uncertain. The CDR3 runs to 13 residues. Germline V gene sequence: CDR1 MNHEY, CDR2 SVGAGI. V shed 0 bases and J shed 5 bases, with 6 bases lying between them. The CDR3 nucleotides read TGTGCCAGCAGTTACTCACCTGGAGATACGCAGTATTTT. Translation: CASSYSPGDTQYF.

The CDR3 nucleotides are TGCGCCAGCAGTCTAGACAGGTCGGTCGTAAAGTACTTC. Residues: CASSLDRSVVKYF. V is TRBV5-1 and J is TRBJ2-7; D is possibly TRBD1 (6 bases). Germline CDR1 SGHRS, CDR2 YFSETQ. V gave up 5 bases and J gave up 11 bases, with 20 bases separating them. The CDR3 length is 13 residues.

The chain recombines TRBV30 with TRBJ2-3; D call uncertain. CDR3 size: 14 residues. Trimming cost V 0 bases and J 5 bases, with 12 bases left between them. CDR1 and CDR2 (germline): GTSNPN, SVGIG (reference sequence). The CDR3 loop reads CAWSVILFRDTQYF. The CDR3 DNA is TGTGCCTGGAGTGTAATCCTCTTTCGAGATACGCAGTATTTT.

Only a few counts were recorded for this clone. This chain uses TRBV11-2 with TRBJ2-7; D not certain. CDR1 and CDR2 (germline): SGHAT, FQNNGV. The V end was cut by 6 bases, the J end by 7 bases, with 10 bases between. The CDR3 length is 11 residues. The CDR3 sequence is CASSPVQEQYF. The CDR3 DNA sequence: TGTGCCAGCAGTCCGGTCCAAGAGCAGTACTTC.

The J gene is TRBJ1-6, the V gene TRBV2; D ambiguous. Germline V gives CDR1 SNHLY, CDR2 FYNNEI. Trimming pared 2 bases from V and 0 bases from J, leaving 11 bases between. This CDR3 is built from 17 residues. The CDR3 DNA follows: TGTGCCAGCAGTGAATATGGAGGGCGCTCCTATAATTCACCCCTCCACTTT. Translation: CASSEYGGRSYNSPLHF.

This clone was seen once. CDR3 sequence: CASSQVGGGTYEQYF. In DNA form, the CDR3 reads TGCGCCAGCAGCCAAGTGGGAGGAGGGACCTACGAGCAGTACTTC. The chain recombines TRBV4-1 with TRBJ2-7, with D maybe TRBD2 (6 bases). The CDR3 loop spans 15 amino acids. V was pared by 1 base and J by 2 bases, with 12 bases between. In germline, CDR1 is MGHRA, CDR2 YSYEKL.

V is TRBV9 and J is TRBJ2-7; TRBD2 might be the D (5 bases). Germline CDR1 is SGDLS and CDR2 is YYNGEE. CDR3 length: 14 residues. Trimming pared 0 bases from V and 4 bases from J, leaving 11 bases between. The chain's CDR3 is CASSVDREPYEQYF. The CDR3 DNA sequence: TGTGCCAGCAGCGTAGACCGGGAACCTTACGAGCAGTACTTC.